These 23 T cell receptor beta chains came from one sample sequenced in a study of blood T cell repertoires in COVID-19. This table comes from immunoSEQ multiplex PCR, and its TCRdb copy is limited to in-frame clones, with some not included. Among roughly 150,000 clones listed, about 88% were seen once. What was sequenced was peripheral blood. These receptors were taken from an older woman with COVID-19, enrolled during active disease.

This chain joins TRBV5-6 and TRBJ2-7, with no clear D. V was shortened by 0 bases and J by 2 bases, with 9 bases between the two germline ends. From germline, CDR1 is SGHDT and CDR2 YYEEEE. CDR3 length: 14 residues. CDR3 amino acids: CASSLGQRPYEQYV. DNA of the CDR3: TGTGCCAGCAGCTTGGGCCAGCGACCCTACGAGCAGTACGTC.

This clone appeared once. J is TRBJ1-4 and V is TRBV5-4; D might be TRBD1 (6 bases). Per the germline V gene, CDR1 is SGHNT and CDR2 is YYREEE (reference sequence). V lost 5 bases, J lost 3 bases, and 14 bases lay in between. The length of the CDR3 is 15 residues. CDR3 DNA: TGTGCCAGCAGAAGGGGGAACCTGGCTAATGAAAAACTGTTTTTT. This translates into CASRRGNLANEKLFF.

J is TRBJ2-3 and V is TRBV7-9; D is perhaps TRBD2 (7 bases). The CDR3 runs to 14 residues. Trimming removed 4 bases at V and 3 bases at J, with 11 bases between. The germline CDR1 and CDR2 sequences are SEHNR and FQNEAQ (reference sequence). The CDR3 sequence: CASSSGRGTDTQYF. CDR3 DNA: TGTGCCAGCAGCTCTGGGAGGGGGACAGATACGCAGTATTTT.

The chain couples TRBV5-8 to TRBJ1-3; tentative D call: TRBD1 (5 bases). CDR3 length: 15 residues. Trimming cost V 0 bases and J 4 bases, with 11 bases left between them. From germline, CDR1 is SGHTS and CDR2 YDEGEE. CDR3 region: CASSLVTRAGNTIYF. CDR3 bases: TGTGCCAGCAGCTTGGTTACCAGGGCCGGAAACACCATATATTTT.

V gene TRBV19 combines with J gene TRBJ1-2; D uncertain. Per the germline V gene, CDR1 is LNHDA and CDR2 is SQIVND (reference sequence). The CDR3 is made up of 11 amino acids. Trimming removed 6 bases from V and 5 bases from J, with 7 bases in between. The CDR3 DNA sequence: TGTGCCAGTAGCTCGGGGTATGGCTACACCTTC. Its translation: CASSSGYGYTF.

The V call is TRBV2, the J call TRBJ2-7, with D possibly TRBD2 on 6 matching bases. V shed 7 bases and J shed 6 bases, with 19 bases lying between them. CDR1 SNHLY and CDR2 FYNNEI come from the germline V gene. The CDR3 covers 14 residues. The DNA for the CDR3 is TGTGCCAGCACACGGGGAGCGGTCGGGGGCGAGCAGTACTTC. Its protein product is CASTRGAVGGEQYF.

The chain links TRBV27 to TRBJ1-1, with 7 bases matching TRBD1. V lost 5 bases to trimming and J lost 3 bases; unmatched junction nucleotides: 9. In germline, CDR1 is MNHEY, CDR2 SMNVEV (reference sequence). This CDR3 has 15 residues. The CDR3 protein is CASSPRQGPDTEAFF. CDR3 nucleotide sequence: TGTGCCAGCAGTCCGCGACAGGGTCCGGACACTGAAGCTTTCTTT.

V is TRBV2 and J is TRBJ2-4; maybe TRBD2 (6 bases). CDR1 is SNHLY and CDR2 is FYNNEI in the germline V gene. The CDR3 is 17 residues long. V lost 2 bases and J 2 bases, leaving 16 bases between the germline ends. Written as DNA, the CDR3 is TGTGCCAGCAGTGAATCCCAGACTAGGACGCCCAAAAACATTCAGTACTTC. It translates to CASSESQTRTPKNIQYF.

The chain has TRBV5-1 and TRBJ2-3; TRBD1 matches 9 bases. CDR1 SGHRS and CDR2 YFSETQ come from the germline V gene. This CDR3 spans 14 amino acids. J gave up 3 bases and V 6 bases, and 5 bases lay outside the gene matches. CDR3 protein: CASIKGTGTDTQYF. The CDR3 DNA reads as TGCGCCAGCATCAAAGGGACAGGGACAGATACGCAGTATTTT.

The genes are TRBV7-2 and TRBJ1-5; the D is unclear. The CDR3 spans 15 residues. Germline CDR1 SGHTA, CDR2 FQGNSA. Trimming left V 1 base short and J 5 bases short, with 12 bases between. This CDR3 is CASSLEWAGDQPQHF. CDR3 in DNA: TGTGCCAGCAGCTTAGAATGGGCGGGAGATCAGCCCCAGCATTTT.

This chain joins TRBV5-1 and TRBJ1-1; 7 bases agree with TRBD1. There are 14 residues in the CDR3. Germline-derived CDR1 and CDR2 are SGHRS and YFSETQ. Trimming cost V 4 bases and J 5 bases; bases outside gene matches: 8. The CDR3 DNA reads as TGCGCCAGCAGCCTGAATCAGGGGGGAACTGAAGCTTTCTTT. Protein: CASSLNQGGTEAFF.

This clone was seen a single time. The V call is TRBV27, the J call TRBJ2-7; tentatively, D is TRBD2 (6 bases). Trimming stripped 3 bases from V and 0 bases from J, with 12 bases between. The CDR3 loop spans 15 amino acids. Per germline, CDR1 MNHEY and CDR2 SMNVEV (reference sequence). The CDR3 region has the DNA TGTGCCAGCAGTTTGATTGGGGGGAACTCCTACGAGCAGTACTTC. Translating gives CASSLIGGNSYEQYF.

V is TRBV30 and J is TRBJ1-2, with D perhaps TRBD1 (5 bases). The CDR3 contains 15 residues. Trimming took 4 bases from V and 0 from J, leaving 15 bases between them. In germline, CDR1 is GTSNPN, CDR2 SVGIG (reference sequence). The DNA for the CDR3 is TGTGCCTGGAAACGGGACTCGTTAGCTAACTATGGCTACACCTTC. Translating it yields CAWKRDSLANYGYTF.

The rearrangement uses TRBV5-1 and TRBJ2-1, with 8 bases fitting TRBD2. Germline V gene sequence: CDR1 SGHRS, CDR2 YFSETQ. The CDR3 extends over 14 amino acids. Trimming cost V 4 bases and J 6 bases; bases outside gene matches: 6. This chain's CDR3 is CASSSGSRGNEQFF. The CDR3 DNA sequence: TGCGCCAGCAGCAGCGGGAGTAGGGGCAATGAGCAGTTCTTC.

This chain links TRBV6-6 with TRBJ2-3; D perhaps matches TRBD1 (5 bases). Per germline, CDR1 MNHNY and CDR2 SVGAGI (reference sequence). Trimming took 2 bases from V and 10 from J, leaving 19 bases between them. This CDR3 is built from 15 residues. The DNA for the CDR3 is TGTGCCAGCAGTTACGGGCCGGACAATCGAGGTGCGCAGTATTTT. It encodes CASSYGPDNRGAQYF.

This clone has just a few counts. V usage is TRBV18 and J usage is TRBJ1-5, with TRBD1 identical over 9 bases. V was pared by 3 bases and J by 7 bases, with 7 bases of the junction left unmatched. The V gene's germline CDR1 is KGHSH and CDR2 LQKENI. The CDR3 sequence is 15 residues long. The CDR3 DNA follows: TGTGCCAGCTCACCCCAGACAGGGGGAGAACAGCCCCAGCATTTT. This encodes CASSPQTGGEQPQHF.

J is TRBJ2-1 and V is TRBV6-5, with D possibly matching TRBD2 (6 bases). This CDR3 is 13 amino acids long. CDR1 is MNHEY, CDR2 SVGAGI, per germline. The V gene lost 7 bases and the J gene lost 8 bases, with 15 bases spanning the gap. CDR3 nucleotides: TGTGCCAGCAAAGTCACGGGAGCGGATGAGCAGTTCTTC. Amino acid sequence: CASKVTGADEQFF.

This CDR3 reads CASRTTGGSQPQHF. CDR3 DNA: TGTGCCAGCAGGACCACAGGGGGCAGTCAGCCCCAGCATTTT. The J gene is TRBJ1-5, the V gene TRBV27; 9 positions match TRBD1. CDR3 length: 14 amino acids. Germline-derived CDR1 and CDR2 are MNHEY and SMNVEV (reference sequence). Trimming took 6 bases from V and 6 from J; bases not matched to a gene: 6.

The chain uses TRBV10-3 and TRBJ1-1, with D possibly TRBD1 on 5 matching bases. Germline V gene data show CDR1 as ENHRY and CDR2 as SYGVKD. The CDR3 has 12 residues. V was shortened by 8 bases and J by 0 bases, with 7 bases between the two germline ends. For the CDR3, the DNA is TGTGCCATCCGGACACTGAACACTGAAGCTTTCTTT. Its protein is CAIRTLNTEAFF.

This chain links TRBV12-5 with TRBJ1-2, with D perhaps matching TRBD1 (5 bases). The CDR3 consists of 14 residues. Germline CDR1 and CDR2: LGHNT and FRNRAP. Trimming cost V 7 bases and J 6 bases, with 18 bases left between them. The CDR3 spells CASDRFSAGDGYTF. The DNA for the CDR3 is TGTGCTAGTGATAGGTTCTCAGCGGGGGATGGCTACACCTTC.

The V call is TRBV4-1, the J call TRBJ1-2; 7 nucleotides align to TRBD1. Germline CDR1 MGHRA, CDR2 YSYEKL. The CDR3 has 15 amino acids. With 1 base clipped from V and 4 bases from J, the junction kept 6 bases outside the gene matches. This chain's CDR3 is CASSQGEQGIYGYTF. CDR3 sequence (DNA): TGCGCCAGCAGCCAAGGGGAACAGGGGATCTATGGCTACACCTTC.

In this sample, this clone turned up many times. The genes are TRBV7-8 and TRBJ1-1, with 10 bases that match TRBD1. This CDR3 has 16 residues. The germline CDR1 and CDR2 sequences are SGHVS and FQNEAQ. V shed 5 bases and J 1 base; nucleotides not matched to a gene: 7. CDR3 DNA: TGTGCCAGCAGCCTCCGGGACAGGGGCTCGAACACTGAAGCTTTCTTT. This gives the protein CASSLRDRGSNTEAFF. The full variable domain, rest sourced from reference TRBV7-8 and TRBJ1-1, is GAGVSQSPRYKVAKRGQDVALRCDPISGHVSLFWYQQALGQGPEFLTYFQNEAQLDKSGLPSDRFFAERPEGSVSTLKIQRTQQEDSAVYLCASSLRDRGSNTEAFFGQGTRLTVV.

The CDR3 sequence: CASSERTGKGDNEQFF. CDR3 bases: TGTGCCAGCAGTGAACGAACAGGCAAAGGCGACAATGAGCAGTTCTTC. The chain employs TRBV25-1 and TRBJ2-1; maybe TRBD1 (5 bases). The CDR3 covers 16 residues. The V gene lost 2 bases and the J gene lost 5 bases, with 16 bases spanning the gap. Per the germline V gene, CDR1 is MGHDK and CDR2 is SYGVNS.